The 13 T cell receptor beta chains in this list originate from one sample, sequenced in a study of cytomegalovirus exposure and HLA in healthy donors. Repertoires were generated with immunoSEQ multiplex PCR, while TCRdb's copy carries only in-frame clones and drops some. The table shows under 200,000 clones, with 86% occurring only once. Sequencing used PBMCs. These receptors were collected from a woman aged 25 to 45 in good health and CMV-seronegative.

This chain joins TRBV2 and TRBJ2-7; 12 nucleotides line up with TRBD2. Trimming at V came to 4 bases and at J to 7 bases, leaving 5 bases not matched to a gene. Germline loops: CDR1 SNHLY, CDR2 FYNNEI. The CDR3 has 14 amino acids. CDR3 nucleotide sequence: TGTGCCAGCAGTGCACTAGCGGGGGGTTATGAGCAGTACTTC. Translating it yields CASSALAGGYEQYF.

This clone was seen a single time. The V gene is TRBV5-4, the J gene TRBJ2-1, with unresolved D. Germline CDR1 is SGHNT and CDR2 is YYREEE (reference sequence). Trimming shortened V by 0 bases and J by 2 bases, and 9 bases separated the two germline ends. The CDR3 covers 15 residues. CDR3 residues: CASSLVGIPYNEQFF. The CDR3 region has the DNA TGTGCCAGCAGCTTGGTGGGCATCCCCTACAATGAGCAGTTCTTC.

The CDR3 DNA follows: TGCGCCAGCAGCCTAGTTGACAGCTATGGCTACACCTTC. Translation: CASSLVDSYGYTF. V is TRBV5-1 and J is TRBJ1-2; D might be TRBD1 (5 bases). This CDR3 spans 13 amino acids. The V end lost 4 bases, the J end lost 4 bases, and 11 bases lay between the germline ends. Germline CDR1 is SGHRS and CDR2 is YFSETQ.

The V gene is TRBV28, the J gene TRBJ1-2; D is undetermined. The ends were cut back, 10 bases at V and 8 bases at J, with 23 bases in the middle. The CDR3 runs 14 residues. CDR1 and CDR2 (germline): MDHEN, SYDVKM. In DNA, the CDR3 is TGTGCCACCTTTTTCCCCTTCGGGGTTGAAGGCTACACCTTC. It is translated as CATFFPFGVEGYTF.

V is TRBV5-1 and J is TRBJ2-3, with 7 positions matching TRBD2. Germline assignment: CDR1 SGHRS and CDR2 YFSETQ. This CDR3 region has 16 residues. Trimming took 0 bases from V and 0 from J; bases not matched to a gene: 4. The CDR3 region has the DNA TGCGCCAGCAGCTTGGATGGTAGCGGGAGCACAGATACGCAGTATTTT. This gives the protein CASSLDGSGSTDTQYF. The entire variable domain, with the rest obtained from reference TRBV5-1 and TRBJ2-3, is as follows: KAGVTQTPRYLIKTRGQQVTLSCSPISGHRSVSWYQQTPGQGLQFLFEYFSETQRNKGNFPGRFSGRQFSNSRSEMNVSTLELGDSALYLCASSLDGSGSTDTQYFGPGTRLTVL.

The chain employs TRBV19 and TRBJ2-1; the match to TRBD2 covers 8 bases. V lost 7 bases, J lost 6 bases, and 5 bases stayed unmatched. Germline lookup yields CDR1 LNHDA and CDR2 SQIVND (reference sequence). This CDR3 is built from 13 residues. The CDR3 region has the DNA TGTGCCAGTACGCTAGCGGGCCTCAATGAGCAGTTCTTC. Encoded protein: CASTLAGLNEQFF.

In this sample, this clone turned up many times. The chain has TRBV7-9 and TRBJ2-1; D possibly corresponds to TRBD2 (5 bases). The CDR3 loop spans 14 amino acids. V was pared by 5 bases and J by 4 bases, with 12 bases between. Germline V CDR1 and CDR2: SEHNR, FQNEAQ (reference sequence). CDR3 DNA: TGTGCCAGCAGCGTCGGTTCGGGATACAATGAGCAGTTCTTC. It is translated as CASSVGSGYNEQFF. The variable domain in full, completed from reference TRBV7-9 and TRBJ2-1, reads DTGVSQNPRHKITKRGQNVTFRCDPISEHNRLYWYRQTLGQGPEFLTYFQNEAQLEKSRLLSDRFSAERPKGSFSTLEIQRTEQGDSAMYLCASSVGSGYNEQFFGPGTRLTVL.

This rearrangement joins TRBV18 to TRBJ1-1; D gene unclear. The germline V gene has CDR1 KGHSH and CDR2 LQKENI. V was shortened by 1 base and J by 1 base, with 7 bases between the two germline ends. This CDR3 has 14 amino acids. The DNA of the CDR3 is TGTGCCAGCTCACCACTCCAGTCGAACACTGAAGCTTTCTTT. As protein: CASSPLQSNTEAFF.

A word on this clone: This CDR3 is also generated by other DNA sequences in the sample. The gene calls are TRBV9 and TRBJ2-1; 8 positions agree with TRBD2. The CDR3 spans 15 residues. Trimming took 3 bases from V and 2 from J; bases not matched to a gene: 4. Germline loops: CDR1 SGDLS, CDR2 YYNGEE. CDR3 region: CASSGGLAAYNEQFF. CDR3 nucleotides: TGTGCCAGCAGCGGAGGACTAGCCGCCTACAATGAGCAGTTCTTC. Full variable domain (outside the CDR3, taken from reference TRBV9 and TRBJ2-1): DSGVTQTPKHLITATGQRVTLRCSPRSGDLSVYWYQQSLDQGLQFLIQYYNGEERAKGNILERFSAQQFPDLHSELNLSSLELGDSALYFCASSGGLAAYNEQFFGPGTRLTVL.

V usage is TRBV4-3 and J usage is TRBJ2-7; the match to TRBD1 covers 11 bases. CDR3 length equals 15 residues. Germline lookup yields CDR1 LGHNA and CDR2 YSLEER. Losses at the gene ends were 1 base for V and 7 bases for J; bases not matched to a gene: 6. CDR3 sequence (DNA): TGCGCCAGCAGCCAAGTAGGACAGGGGGCAGGAGAGCAGTACTTC. Translation gives CASSQVGQGAGEQYF.

The rearrangement uses TRBV7-2 and TRBJ2-7, with TRBD2 matching 11 bases. V shed 3 bases and J 2 bases; nucleotides not matched to a gene: 6. The CDR3 is made up of 16 amino acids. In germline, CDR1 is SGHTA, CDR2 FQGNSA. The CDR3 loop reads CASSLWGTSGTYEQYF. In nucleotides, the CDR3 is TGTGCCAGCAGCTTGTGGGGGACTAGCGGCACCTACGAGCAGTACTTC.

The chain couples TRBV7-6 to TRBJ2-2; D unclear. CDR1 SGHVS and CDR2 FNYEAQ come from the germline V gene. The CDR3 runs to 17 residues. The V end lost 2 bases, the J end lost 0 bases, and 13 bases lay between the germline ends. The CDR3 DNA follows: TGTGCCAGCAGCTTAAGGAGTAAAGAGGCGAACACCGGGGAGCTGTTTTTT. Translation: CASSLRSKEANTGELFF.

The CDR3 sequence is CASQLGANTEAFF. CDR3 nucleotide sequence: TGCGCCAGCCAGCTGGGCGCTAACACTGAAGCTTTCTTT. The chain joins TRBV4-3 to TRBJ1-1; no clear D. The CDR3 runs 13 residues. The germline V gene has CDR1 LGHNA and CDR2 YSLEER. Trimming stripped 8 bases from V and 2 bases from J, with 12 bases between.